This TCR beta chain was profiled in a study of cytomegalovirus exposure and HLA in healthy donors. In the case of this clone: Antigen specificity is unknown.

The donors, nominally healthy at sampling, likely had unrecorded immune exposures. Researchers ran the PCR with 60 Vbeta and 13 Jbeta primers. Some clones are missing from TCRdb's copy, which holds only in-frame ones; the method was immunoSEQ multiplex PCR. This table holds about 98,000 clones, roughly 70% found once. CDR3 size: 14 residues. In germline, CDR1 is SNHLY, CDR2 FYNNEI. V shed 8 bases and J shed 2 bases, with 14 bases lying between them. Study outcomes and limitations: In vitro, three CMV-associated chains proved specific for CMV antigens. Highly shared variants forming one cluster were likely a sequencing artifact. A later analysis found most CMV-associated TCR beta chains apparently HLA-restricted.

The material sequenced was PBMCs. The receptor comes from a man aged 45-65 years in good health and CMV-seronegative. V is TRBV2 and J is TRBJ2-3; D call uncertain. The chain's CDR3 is CASLRGLNTDTQYF. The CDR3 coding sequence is TGTGCCAGCCTGAGAGGTCTGAACACAGATACGCAGTATTTT.